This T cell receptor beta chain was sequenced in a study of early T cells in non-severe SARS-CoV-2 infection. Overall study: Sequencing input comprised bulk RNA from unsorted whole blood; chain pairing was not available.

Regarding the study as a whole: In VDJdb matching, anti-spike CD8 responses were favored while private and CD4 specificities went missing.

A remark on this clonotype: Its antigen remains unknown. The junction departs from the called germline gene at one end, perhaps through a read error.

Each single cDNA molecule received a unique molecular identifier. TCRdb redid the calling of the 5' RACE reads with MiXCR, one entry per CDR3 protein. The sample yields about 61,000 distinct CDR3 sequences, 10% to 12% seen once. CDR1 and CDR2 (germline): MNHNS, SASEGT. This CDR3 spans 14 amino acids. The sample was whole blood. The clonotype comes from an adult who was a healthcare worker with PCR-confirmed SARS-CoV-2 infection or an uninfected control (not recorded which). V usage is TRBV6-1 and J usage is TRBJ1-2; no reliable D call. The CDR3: CASSDPQEVPRFSF. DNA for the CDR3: TGTGCCAGCAGTGACCCCCAGGAAGTCCCCCGTTTTTCCTTC.